The 8 T cell receptor beta chains below were found in one sample sequenced in a study of identical twins. Via MiXCR, TCRdb re-called the 5' RACE reads, giving one row per CDR3 protein. The data contain 450,000 to 650,000 distinct CDR3 sequences, roughly 15% of them singletons. These sequences were also reported in another study, on yellow fever vaccine responses in identical twins.

The sequenced material came from CD4+ T cells sorted from blood. The source of these receptors is a woman under 30 in good health.

Remarks on this clonotype: At one boundary the junction diverges from the germline segment, which might be a read error. The CDR3 DNA reads TGCGCCAGCAGTTTGGGTGGACAGGGGGCTACTGAAGCTTTCTTT. Its protein product is CASSLGGQGATEAFF. The rearrangement uses TRBV5-1 and TRBJ1-1, with 11 bases that match TRBD1. The germline gives CDR1 SGHRS, CDR2 YFSETQ. The CDR3 runs to 15 residues.

This clonotype has at least ten counts. The CDR3: CASRRTGGSYNEQFF. The CDR3 DNA is TGCGCCAGCCGCAGGACAGGGGGCTCCTACAATGAGCAGTTCTTC. The chain uses TRBV5-1 and TRBJ2-1; 10 bases line up with TRBD1. V shed 7 bases and J 0 bases; nucleotides not matched to a gene: 4. CDR1 and CDR2 (germline): SGHRS, YFSETQ. This CDR3 spans 15 amino acids.

In this sample, this clonotype turned up many times. The V call is TRBV12-3 or TRBV12-4, the J call TRBJ2-3, with D unclear. The length of the CDR3 is 16 residues. V was shortened by 6 bases and J by 3 bases, with 19 bases between the two germline ends. CDR3 DNA: TGTGCCAGCAGACCCTTCTCTGGGCTTAGTACAGATACGCAGTATTTT. This encodes CASRPFSGLSTDTQYF.

In its sample, this clonotype was seen many times. The chain joins TRBV12-3 or TRBV12-4 to TRBJ1-4; 7 positions match TRBD1. V lost 6 bases, J lost 5 bases, and 6 bases stayed unmatched. CDR3 size: 14 residues. Here the CDR3 DNA reads TGTGCCAGCAGCCCGGGACAGCAGAATGAAAAACTGTTTTTT. Protein: CASSPGQQNEKLFF.

This clonotype occurred many times. The V gene is TRBV12-3 or TRBV12-4, the J gene TRBJ1-1, with D hard to call. V was shortened by 2 bases and J by 1 base, with 8 bases between the two germline ends. This CDR3 is built from 14 residues. CDR3 DNA: TGTGCCAGCAGTTTAAAGGGCTCGAACACTGAAGCTTTCTTT. Encoded protein: CASSLKGSNTEAFF.

This chain uses TRBV11-2 with TRBJ2-3, with 12 bases matching TRBD2. This CDR3 region has 18 residues. V shed 2 bases and J 2 bases; nucleotides not matched to a gene: 8. From germline, CDR1 is SGHAT and CDR2 FQNNGV. The CDR3 region has the DNA TGTGCCAGCAGCTTAAGCCCTGGACTAGCGGGATACACAGATACGCAGTATTTT. Translation gives CASSLSPGLAGYTDTQYF.

This clonotype appeared a few times. The chain joins TRBV20-1 to TRBJ1-5; 8 bases fit TRBD1. Trimming cost V 4 bases and J 7 bases; bases outside gene matches: 6. CDR1 is DFQATT and CDR2 is SNEGSKA in the germline V gene (reference sequence). The CDR3 spans 13 residues. The CDR3 sequence is CSATTGDGQPQHF. CDR3 nucleotide sequence: TGCAGTGCTACGACAGGGGATGGACAGCCCCAGCATTTT.

The chain recombines TRBV3-1 with TRBJ1-4, with a weak D call TRBD1 (6 bases). V shed 1 base and J shed 4 bases, with 10 bases lying between them. Germline CDR1 is LGHDT and CDR2 is YNNKEL (reference sequence). The CDR3 spans 15 residues. The CDR3 sequence: CASSQAGAGNEKLFF. The CDR3, as DNA: TGTGCCAGCAGCCAAGCAGGGGCGGGTAATGAAAAACTGTTTTTT.